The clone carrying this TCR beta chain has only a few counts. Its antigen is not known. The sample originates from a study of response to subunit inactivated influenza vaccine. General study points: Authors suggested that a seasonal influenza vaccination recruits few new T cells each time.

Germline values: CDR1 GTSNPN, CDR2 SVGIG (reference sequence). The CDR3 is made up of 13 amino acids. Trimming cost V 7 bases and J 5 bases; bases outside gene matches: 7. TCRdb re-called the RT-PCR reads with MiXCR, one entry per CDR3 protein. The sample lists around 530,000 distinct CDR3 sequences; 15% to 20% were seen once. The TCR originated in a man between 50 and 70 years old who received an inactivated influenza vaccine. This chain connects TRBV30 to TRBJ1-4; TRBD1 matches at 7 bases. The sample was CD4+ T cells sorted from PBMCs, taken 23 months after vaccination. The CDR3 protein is CASSGTDNEKLFF. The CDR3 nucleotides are TGTGCCTCCTCCGGGACAGACAATGAAAAACTGTTTTTT.